This T cell receptor beta chain is drawn from a study of shared clonotypes between healthy human individuals. Overall study findings and caveats: Rarefaction revealed incomplete sorted-subset sequencing despite large depth. The small donor group covered limited genetic and exposure diversity. It was expected that sequencing depth would affect clonotype sharing among donors.

Note on this clone: Its antigen is still unknown.

V lost 5 bases, J lost 4 bases, and 9 bases lay in between. Germline values: CDR1 WNHNN, CDR2 SYGVQD (reference sequence). CDR3 length: 13 residues. Measured with immunoSEQ multiplex PCR; TCRdb has only the in-frame clones, and not every one. The sample includes roughly 200,000 clones, approximately 60% of them seen just once. Sequencing input: memory CD4+ T cells sorted from blood. Subset denoted: CD45RA-negative fraction. This clonotype originated in a man aged 25 to 40 in good health. The chain uses TRBV10-1 and TRBJ1-5; D is unresolved. CDR3 protein: CASSPQENQPQHF. The CDR3 nucleotides are TGCGCCAGCAGTCCCCAGGAAAATCAGCCCCAGCATTTT.